These 21 T cell receptor beta chains originate from one sample sequenced in a study of long-term antiretroviral therapy in people with HIV. Researchers ran immunoSEQ v3.0 at survey level. Produced via immunoSEQ multiplex PCR; TCRdb's table is partial and in-frame only. The sample yields some 30,000 clones, 90% to 95% seen once. The starting material was unsorted PBMCs, obtained 3.1 years after starting antiretroviral therapy. The receptors come from a man aged 18 to 29 with HIV.

The chain couples TRBV9 to TRBJ2-1; 12 nucleotides match TRBD2. CDR1 is SGDLS, CDR2 YYNGEE, per germline. The trim removed 4 bases at V and 7 bases at J, leaving 3 bases unmatched. The CDR3 has 14 residues. Here the CDR3 DNA reads TGTGCCAGCAGCAAACTAGCGGGGGGAAATGAGCAGTTCTTC. It is translated as CASSKLAGGNEQFF.

This clone was found a few times. This chain uses TRBV7-6 with TRBJ2-7, with unresolved D. Germline-derived CDR1 and CDR2 are SGHVS and FNYEAQ. Trimming removed 4 bases from V and 6 bases from J, with 10 bases in between. This CDR3 is 12 amino acids long. DNA for the CDR3: TGTGCCAGCAGCTCTAATTTTGGCGAGCAGTACTTC. This translates into CASSSNFGEQYF. Combining the CDR3 with reference TRBV7-6 and TRBJ2-7 gives the whole variable domain GAGVSQSPRYKVTKRGQDVALRCDPISGHVSLYWYRQALGQGPEFLTYFNYEAQQDKSGLPNDRFSAERPEGSISTLTIQRTEQRDSAMYRCASSSNFGEQYFGPGTRLTVT.

The genes are TRBV29-1 and TRBJ1-1, with TRBD1 matching over 9 bases. Germline-derived CDR1 and CDR2 are SQVTM and ANQGSEA. V dropped 5 bases and J dropped 4; count of bases not matched to a gene: 2. This CDR3 contains 12 residues. The CDR3 nucleotides read TGCAGCGTTACAGGGGGCGGCACTGAAGCTTTCTTT. Its protein is CSVTGGGTEAFF.

The chain links TRBV11-2 to TRBJ2-7; 7 positions agree with TRBD2. CDR3 length: 15 residues. CDR1 SGHAT and CDR2 FQNNGV come from the germline V gene. V was clipped by 1 base and J by 0 bases; unmatched bases: 3. The CDR3 spells CASSLGGSLSYEQYF. For the CDR3, the DNA is TGTGCCAGCAGCTTAGGCGGGAGCCTCTCCTACGAGCAGTACTTC.

The gene calls are TRBV7-8 and TRBJ2-3; D perhaps matches TRBD2 (6 bases). Germline CDR1 reads SGHVS; CDR2 reads FQNEAQ. The CDR3 runs to 16 residues. Trimming shortened V by 5 bases and J by 1 base, and 16 bases separated the two germline ends. The CDR3 here is CASSPRLDRGTDTQYF. The CDR3 DNA reads TGTGCCAGCAGCCCCAGACTAGATCGTGGCACAGATACGCAGTATTTT.

This clone was recorded a few times. The rearrangement links TRBV4-2 to TRBJ2-7, with unresolved D. Germline CDR1 LGHNA, CDR2 YNFKEQ. The CDR3 has 14 residues. The ends were cut back, 1 base at V and 2 bases at J, with 9 bases in the middle. The CDR3 spells CASSQVTAPYEQYF. CDR3 DNA: TGTGCCAGCAGCCAAGTAACGGCGCCCTACGAGCAGTACTTC.

The chain uses TRBV27 and TRBJ1-1; D is uncertain. V was shortened by 4 bases and J by 6 bases, with 6 bases between the two germline ends. CDR1 is MNHEY and CDR2 is SMNVEV in the germline V gene (reference sequence). The CDR3 runs 11 residues. CDR3 coding DNA: TGTGCCAGCAGTTCGCGGTCTGAAGCTTTCTTT. Its protein is CASSSRSEAFF.

The J gene is TRBJ1-6, the V gene TRBV9, with D possibly TRBD1 on 5 matching bases. The CDR3 is made up of 11 amino acids. CDR1 and CDR2 from the germline V gene are SGDLS and YYNGEE. Trimming shortened V by 3 bases and J by 15 bases, and 10 bases separated the two germline ends. As DNA, the CDR3 is TGTGCCAGCAGCGAGGGACTTCGCCTCCACTTT. This codes for CASSEGLRLHF.

This chain links TRBV7-9 with TRBJ1-4; D gene unclear. V lost 1 base and J lost 7, with 10 bases in between. Germline values: CDR1 SEHNR, CDR2 FQNEAQ (reference sequence). This CDR3 is 14 amino acids long. This CDR3 is CASSLVGMGEKLFF. In nucleotides, the CDR3 is TGTGCCAGCAGCTTAGTCGGGATGGGTGAAAAACTGTTTTTT.

The chain is built from TRBV18 and TRBJ1-5; 7 bases align to TRBD1. Germline CDR1 KGHSH, CDR2 LQKENI. The CDR3 totals 15 residues. Trimming cost V 4 bases and J 0 bases; bases outside gene matches: 3. CDR3 coding DNA: TGTGCCAGCTCACTCGACAGGGATAGCAATCAGCCCCAGCATTTT. Amino acid sequence: CASSLDRDSNQPQHF.

V gene TRBV4-3 combines with J gene TRBJ2-5; TRBD2 matches 7 bases. The length of the CDR3 is 15 residues. Looked up from germline, CDR1 is LGHNA and CDR2 is YSLEER. After removal of 0 bases from V and 5 bases from J, the junction contained 6 bases not matched to a gene. The DNA of the CDR3 is TGCGCCAGCAGCCAAGATCGCGGGGGTCGCGAGACCCAGTACTTC. Encoded protein: CASSQDRGGRETQYF.

This chain uses TRBV4-3 with TRBJ2-7; D is possibly TRBD1 or TRBD2 (6 bases each). Per the germline V gene, CDR1 is LGHNA and CDR2 is YSLEER. V was pared by 0 bases and J by 3 bases, with 15 bases between. This CDR3 spans 16 amino acids. The CDR3 DNA sequence: TGCGCCAGCAGCCAAGATGAGGGGGGCGGGGACTACGAGCAGTACTTC. Protein product: CASSQDEGGGDYEQYF.

The chain combines TRBV5-1 with TRBJ2-7; no definite D call. V was trimmed by 4 bases and J by 0 bases, leaving 17 bases between them. The V gene's germline CDR1 is SGHRS and CDR2 YFSETQ. The CDR3 runs 16 residues. In DNA, the CDR3 is TGCGCCAGCAGCGTCGCTGTGGTCGGCCGCTCCTACGAGCAGTACTTC. This codes for CASSVAVVGRSYEQYF.

The chain recombines TRBV29-1 with TRBJ2-5; TRBD1 matches 9 bases. Germline V gene sequence: CDR1 SQVTM, CDR2 ANQGSEA. V trimming: 1 base; J trimming: 4 bases; junction bases outside the gene matches: 7. The CDR3 has 15 amino acids. In nucleotides, the CDR3 is TGCAGCGTTGAAGGCGACAGGGGGGGGTTAGAGACCCAGTACTTC. It is translated as CSVEGDRGGLETQYF. The variable domain in full, with the rest retrieved from reference TRBV29-1 and TRBJ2-5, is SAVISQKPSRDICQRGTSLTIQCQVDSQVTMMFWYRQQPGQSLTLIATANQGSEATYESGFVIDKFPISRPNLTFSTLTVSNMSPEDSSIYLCSVEGDRGGLETQYFGPGTRLLVL.

The chain employs TRBV7-9 and TRBJ2-2; 8 bases agree with TRBD1. CDR3 length equals 16 residues. V shed 5 bases and J 3 bases; nucleotides not matched to a gene: 8. CDR1 is SEHNR and CDR2 is FQNEAQ in the germline V gene (reference sequence). The CDR3 bases are TGTGCCAGCAGCGCCCCAGGGGGCGGTTACACCGGGGAGCTGTTTTTT. Translating it yields CASSAPGGGYTGELFF.

This chain joins TRBV27 and TRBJ2-1; 9 bases agree with TRBD2. Germline-derived CDR1 and CDR2 are MNHEY and SMNVEV (reference sequence). The CDR3 has 16 amino acids. Germline trimming cut 4 bases from V and 3 bases from J; bases unmatched to any gene: 7. Here the CDR3 reads CASSSSGTSSYNEQFF. In DNA form, the CDR3 reads TGTGCCAGCAGTTCATCCGGGACTAGCAGCTACAATGAGCAGTTCTTC.

This clone was detected only a few times. The chain uses TRBV4-3 and TRBJ2-2; possible D gene TRBD2, 5 bases. The CDR3 runs 14 residues. Trimming took 0 bases from V and 6 from J, leaving 8 bases between them. CDR1 and CDR2 from the germline V gene are LGHNA and YSLEER. CDR3 coding DNA: TGCGCCAGCAGCCAAGACTTTAGCGCCGGGGAGCTGTTTTTT. Protein: CASSQDFSAGELFF.

The genes are TRBV7-6 and TRBJ2-1, with a possible D match to TRBD2 (6 bases). CDR1 is SGHVS and CDR2 is FNYEAQ in the germline V gene. V was trimmed by 4 bases and J by 0 bases, leaving 16 bases between them. This CDR3 contains 17 residues. This chain's CDR3 is CASSSGTGESSYNEQFF. CDR3 bases: TGTGCCAGCAGCTCGGGGACGGGAGAAAGCTCCTACAATGAGCAGTTCTTC.

The chain joins TRBV29-1 to TRBJ2-7; a possible D gene is TRBD1 (6 bases). V was trimmed by 6 bases and J by 5 bases, leaving 17 bases between them. CDR1 and CDR2 (germline): SQVTM, ANQGSEA. CDR3 length equals 13 residues. CDR3 nucleotide sequence: TGCAGCGTAGCACAGGGTCCCCGGGACGAGCAGTACTTC. The encoded protein is CSVAQGPRDEQYF.

V and J are TRBV9 and TRBJ1-2; D is perhaps TRBD1 (6 bases). Trimming stripped 3 bases from V and 7 bases from J, with 19 bases between. The CDR3 is 15 amino acids. The V gene's germline CDR1 is SGDLS and CDR2 YYNGEE. The CDR3 region is CASSALPQGTAGYTF. The CDR3 nucleotides read TGTGCCAGCAGCGCCCTACCCCAGGGGACGGCTGGCTACACCTTC.

The chain combines TRBV4-2 with TRBJ2-4; D perhaps matches TRBD2 (6 bases). CDR1 and CDR2 (germline): LGHNA, YNFKEQ. Trimming cost V 1 base and J 5 bases, with 12 bases left between them. This CDR3 spans 15 amino acids. The DNA of the CDR3 is TGTGCCAGCAGCCAAGCAACGGGACTCCAAAACATTCAGTACTTC. Translating gives CASSQATGLQNIQYF.